This T cell receptor (beta chain) appears in the sequencing data of a study of CDR3 diversity in severe acne (dated by TCRdb to the late 2010s). The library was obtained by PCR. The data were produced on an Illumina HiSeq 2000. The public reads were quality trimmed at Q25 with fastp and then assembled into clones with MiXCR by TCRdb, keeping productive beta chains. CDR3 protein duplicates are merged, each entry listing the most common genes and DNA. In this sample the table shows under 95,000 distinct CDR3 sequences, about half of which occur a single time. Around 9.1% of the sample comes from the top ten. The germline ends are 7 bases apart after V is trimmed by 4 bases and J by 0 bases. The germline V gene sets CDR1 to SGHTA and CDR2 to FQGNSA. Spanning cysteine to phenylalanine, the CDR3 consists of 15 amino acids. The DNA shown is the 45-base CDR3, in frame from base 1. This clonotype was counted many times. The clone's antigen remains unknown. It has no much larger one-base neighbor in the sample; base qualities were not kept.

The TCR was taken from a male donor in good health, serving as a control. The sequencing input was blood. The V and J segments used are TRBV7-2 and TRBJ2-6, with the D gene not confidently named. In nucleotide form, the sequence is TGTGCCAGCAGCTCTCAGGCCTCTGGGGCCAACGTCCTGACTTTC. Its protein product is CASSSQASGANVLTF.